The sequence of this TCR beta chain was determined in a study of blood T cell repertoires in COVID-19. Unmatched junction bases numbered 14, after V lost 3 bases and J lost 6 bases. The CDR3 is 16 amino acids. Germline assignment: CDR1 DFQATT and CDR2 SNEGSKA (reference sequence). Original data processing: Amplification with reference gene primers provided the estimates of nucleated cell counts. Libraries were prepared by immunoSEQ multiplex PCR; TCRdb keeps only in-frame clonotypes and omits some of them. V and J calls and clone size are those listed in that table; D and trimming were worked out from the DNA. The table has just over 75,000 clones, 65% to 85% seen once.

This clonotype was obtained from a man aged 60-69 years with active or convalescent COVID-19. The chain recombines TRBV20-1 with TRBJ1-2; 9 positions agree with TRBD1. The sample consisted of peripheral blood. The CDR3: CSASDFPGQGSDGYTF. Here the CDR3 DNA reads TGCAGTGCTAGTGATTTCCCGGGACAGGGTTCTGATGGCTACACCTTC.